This entry concerns a single T cell receptor beta chain. The specificity of this receptor is unknown. No much larger clone exists at a distance of one base, and base qualities are not known. V has 4 bases trimmed and J has 5 bases trimmed; junction bases matching no gene number 11. The CDR3 measures 16 amino acids from cysteine to phenylalanine. The read is trimmed to its CDR3 DNA, 48 bases read in frame from base 1. Based on the germline V gene, the CDR1 and CDR2 sequences are KGHDR and SFDVKD. These data come from a study of blood T cell repertoires in COVID-19 (dated by TCRdb to the early 2020s). Looking at the study overall: Collaborator samples came from the United States, Italy and Spain and covered acute and convalescent phases of COVID-19. The prospective study material was composed of cDNA or gDNA derived from T cells, B-cell-depleted T cells, or PBMCs. Deeply sampled blood TCRbeta repertoires from subjects exposed to, actively infected with, or recovered from COVID-19 were included in the dataset. The repertoires were released in a freely available public database intended as a resource for research on the immune response to SARS-CoV-2. Samples came from the ongoing ImmuneRACE study (first 160 participants) plus 1,254 subjects from 6 global collaborators. The sample metadata nearly always contained a de-identified subject ID, COVID-19 status, age in years and sex. Where HLA class I and class II types were available, the types were taken from metadata supplied by the sample provider, not from assay-based typing. Study-level results and caveats: Clinical and demographic metadata were provided uncurated, with the amount varying by source and participant.

In Seattle, one collaborating source enrolled patients while the infection was active and tracked those patients longitudinally over the course of disease. Each collaborating institution followed its own protocols to collect whole blood in K2EDTA tubes. For TCRbeta analysis, collaborators shipped samples as frozen whole blood, isolated PBMCs, or DNA extracted from either of those sample types. TCRbeta CDR3 regions were amplified from genomic DNA using the immunoSEQ Assay, a bias-controlled multiplex PCR. The authors' analysis ran thus. Within the assay, amplification of reference gene primers was used to estimate how many nucleated cells each sample contained. Sequence reads were collapsed and filtered to measure the absolute abundance of every unique TCRbeta CDR3 rearrangement. For each sample, productive Simpson clonality was calculated by taking the square root of Simpson's diversity index across productive rearrangements. TCRdb provides this immuneACCESS table in a form limited to in-frame rearrangements. Some clones are lacking; in checked studies, under half of them reflect an unresolved V gene, and why the rest are absent is not known. V and J calls and clone size follow that table, whereas D and trimming were derived from the DNA. This sample lists 250,000 to 350,000 clones; about nine tenths were detected once. The top ten clonotypes cover about 11% of the sample.

This chain joins TRBV24-1 to TRBJ2-5, with TRBD1 matching 8 junction bases. Input material: peripheral blood. The origin of this receptor is a woman in her 30s with COVID-19, enrolled during active disease. The nucleotide sequence reads TGTGCCACCAGTGACGGGGGTGGACAGGGTTGGGAGACCCAGTACTTC. This sequence encodes CATSDGGGQGWETQYF.